This TCR beta chain was sequenced in a study of T cell responses to AZD1222 COVID-19 vaccine. Study overall: Analyses pooled second doses at about 4 or about 12 weeks. Overall study results and limits: Spike regions recognized by vaccine-associated CD4 TCRs spanned the protein, led by 160-218 and 743-854.

Assay used: immunoSEQ multiplex PCR; TCRdb lists only in-frame clones, some missing. The sample has fewer than 130,000 clones; around 90% are singletons. V lost 1 base and J lost 4; bases outside the gene matches: 4. CDR1 and CDR2 (germline): SQVTM, ANQGSEA. The CDR3 consists of 14 residues. With respect to this clone: Its antigen is undetermined.

The sequencing used peripheral blood, collected on day 0 of AZD1222 vaccination. V and J are TRBV29-1 and TRBJ2-3; 8 nucleotides match TRBD2. The receptor was isolated from an adult in good health. As DNA, the CDR3 is TGCAGCGTTGAAGGACTAGCGAGACCAGATACGCAGTATTTT. Translating it yields CSVEGLARPDTQYF.